The clone carrying this TCR beta chain has only one observation. V was pared by 5 bases and J by 6 bases, with 10 bases of the junction left unmatched. Germline V gives CDR1 LNHNV, CDR2 YYDKDF (reference sequence). The CDR3 sequence is 16 residues long. The sample comes from a study of T cells in Graves' hyperthyroidism and ophthalmopathy. RNA transcripts gave rise to amplified TCR beta CDR3 regions. HTBI primers were used for first-round RT-PCR of the TCR CDR3. From the multiplex PCR reads, TCRdb called clonotypes with MiXCR, one entry per CDR3 protein. Seen here are hundreds of thousands of distinct CDR3 sequences, under 25% observed once, and the top ten hold approximately 30%.

Sequenced input: blood. The rearrangement uses TRBV15 and TRBJ2-1, with 10 positions matching TRBD1. The TCR was taken from a young man with Graves' ophthalmopathy. Written as DNA, the CDR3 is TGTGCCACCAGCCCCCGCCGGGACAGGGGAGGCAATGAGCAGTTCTTC. It yields the protein CATSPRRDRGGNEQFF. Full variable domain (rest looked up from reference TRBV15 and TRBJ2-1): DAMVIQNPRYQVTQFGKPVTLSCSQTLNHNVMYWYQQKSSQAPKLLFHYYDKDFNNEADTPDNFQSRRPNTSFCFLDIRSPGLGDTAMYLCATSPRRDRGGNEQFFGPGTRLTVL.